Shown below are 18 T cell receptor beta chains from a single sample sequenced in a study of synovial regulatory T cells in juvenile arthritis. Data came from immunoSEQ multiplex PCR; TCRdb stores just in-frame clones and leaves some out. Its listing shows 1,500 to 2,000 clones. Synovial fluid was collected with matched peripheral blood from each patient with active arthritis. Sequenced input: Treg cells from the synovium. Receptors originate from a donor aged 2-35 years with juvenile idiopathic arthritis.

By frequency, this clone registers medium-sized (0.01 to 0.1%). The rearrangement uses TRBV4-2 and TRBJ1-2; there is no DNA to check the TCRdb D call of TRBD1. Looked up from germline, CDR1 is LGHNA and CDR2 is YNFKEQ. The CDR3 is 14 amino acids. No DNA accompanies this entry. The CDR3 here is CASTRPGQMDGYTF.

This clone is identified as medium-sized from frequency. V usage is TRBV6-1 and J usage is TRBJ1-1; no DNA is available, so the TRBD1 call from TCRdb remains unchecked. The germline CDR1 and CDR2 sequences are MNHNS and SASEGT. The CDR3 covers 16 residues. The protein alone is recorded here. Here the CDR3 reads CASSEGRGYRDTEAFF.

The chain is built from TRBV5-5 and TRBJ1-2. The CDR3 is made up of 13 amino acids. No DNA was logged. The germline CDR1 and CDR2 sequences are SGHKS and YYEKEE (reference sequence). This chain's CDR3 is CASSLAGTYGYTF.

Judged by frequency, this clone is medium-sized. This rearrangement joins TRBV23-1 to TRBJ2-1; TCRdb calls TRBD2, which cannot be checked without DNA. TRBV23-1 carries the ORF label, with uncertain function. The CDR3 length is 14 residues. No DNA was logged. CDR3 in amino acids: CASRKAGYDNEQFF.

J is TRBJ1-6 and V is TRBV30; absent DNA, TCRdb's TRBD1 call cannot be checked. This CDR3 is built from 15 residues. Only the protein sequence is given. From germline, CDR1 is GTSNPN and CDR2 SVGIG (reference sequence). The CDR3 sequence: CAWSVTGTGPSPLHF.

Considering frequency, this clone is medium-sized. The chain joins TRBV27 to TRBJ2-3. The V gene's germline CDR1 is MNHEY and CDR2 SMNVEV (reference sequence). CDR3 size: 10 residues. Nucleotide data are not available. Here the CDR3 reads CASGTDTQYF.

This chain links TRBV29-1 with TRBJ2-5. CDR3 length: 11 amino acids. The protein alone is recorded here. Germline V gene sequence: CDR1 SQVTM, CDR2 ANQGSEA. Here the CDR3 reads CSSVGGGTQYF.

The chain uses TRBV27 and TRBJ2-3; TCRdb calls TRBD2, which cannot be checked without DNA. Germline loops: CDR1 MNHEY, CDR2 SMNVEV (reference sequence). The CDR3 totals 15 residues. Only the protein sequence is given. CDR3 sequence: CASSLEWGGTDTQYF.

The V and J genes are TRBV7-2 and TRBJ2-1; checking the TCRdb D call of TRBD1 is not possible without DNA. Germline values: CDR1 SGHTA, CDR2 FQGNSA. There are 16 residues in the CDR3. This entry has no DNA. CDR3 protein: CASSQTGGSLYNEQFF.

This clone is classed as medium-sized by frequency. The CDR3 sequence: CASSLGRGSSNQPQHF. V usage is TRBV28 and J usage is TRBJ1-5. CDR1 and CDR2 from the germline V gene are MDHEN and SYDVKM. The CDR3 consists of 16 residues. The entry carries no DNA sequence.

The rearrangement links TRBV15 to TRBJ2-1; the TRBD1 assignment by TCRdb is unverifiable without DNA. Germline CDR1 is LNHNV and CDR2 is YYDKDF (reference sequence). The CDR3 spans 15 residues. No DNA accompanies this entry. The CDR3 loop is CATSRGTGTYNEQFF.

The V and J genes are TRBV7-6 and TRBJ2-5; TCRdb lists TRBD2, though no DNA is available to test this call. CDR3 length equals 15 residues. No DNA accompanies this entry. Germline loops: CDR1 SGHVS, CDR2 FNYEAQ. CDR3 residues: CASSPRTSGKETQYF.

Frequency places this clone as medium-sized (0.01 to 0.1%). The chain is built from TRBV10-3 and TRBJ2-7; no DNA is available, so the TRBD2 call from TCRdb remains unchecked. Germline CDR1 and CDR2: ENHRY and SYGVKD. The CDR3 loop spans 14 amino acids. No DNA sequence was recorded. The CDR3 loop reads CAIRRAQDGDEQYF.

Judged by frequency, this clone is medium-sized. V is TRBV29-1 and J is TRBJ1-2; TCRdb proposes TRBD1, but this gene call is untestable without DNA. The CDR3 contains 17 residues. No DNA accompanies this entry. The germline CDR1 and CDR2 sequences are SQVTM and ANQGSEA. The CDR3 reads CSVVSQDQDSLSYGYTF.

According to its frequency, this clone is medium-sized (0.01 to 0.1%). The chain uses TRBV7-2 and TRBJ1-1. The germline V gene encodes CDR1 SGHTA and CDR2 FQGNSA. This CDR3 spans 16 amino acids. The record lacks a DNA sequence. The CDR3 loop is CASSLWGVRGNTEAFF.

V is TRBV12-5 and J is TRBJ2-3; the TCRdb call, TRBD2, lacks DNA for checking. CDR1 is LGHNT and CDR2 is FRNRAP in the germline V gene. This CDR3 region has 16 residues. The coding DNA is unavailable. The CDR3 loop is CASAWTSGGSTDTQYF.

The chain joins TRBV18 to TRBJ2-7. CDR3 size: 14 residues. DNA was not recorded. Germline CDR1 reads KGHSH; CDR2 reads LQKENI. The CDR3: CASSHRTATYEQYF.

The chain carries TRBV6-1 and TRBJ2-2; the TRBD1 assignment by TCRdb is unverifiable without DNA. CDR1 and CDR2 (germline): MNHNS, SASEGT. The CDR3 length is 15 residues. There is no recorded DNA. CDR3 region: CASRDGQGGHRGAVF.